The 3 T cell receptor beta chains in this list originate from one sample, sequenced in a study of cytomegalovirus exposure and HLA in healthy donors (dated 2017 in TCRdb). Library preparation used the immunoSEQ multiplex PCR assay. For the multiplex PCR, a mixture combining 60 forward primers for TCR Vbeta segments and 13 reverse primers for TCR Jbeta segments was used. What TCRdb holds here is the immuneACCESS table cut down to in-frame rearrangements. Part of the clones is not present; checked against another copy, under half of the missing clones reflect an unresolved V gene, and the others are unexplained. This sample comprises 120,000 to 150,000 clones, over 75% of them detected only once. In total, the top ten clones hold less than 2% of the sample. The material sequenced was PBMCs. All receptors come from a man in his forties in good health and CMV-seronegative.

This chain uses TRBV19 with TRBJ1-2; D may be TRBD1 (5 bases). Trimming took off 3 bases at V and 8 bases at J, with 13 bases between the two ends. This CDR3 is 13 amino acids long. Germline loops: CDR1 LNHDA, CDR2 SQIVND (reference sequence). CDR3 nucleotides: TGTGCCAGTAGTATCCGCAGGGAAGGGGGCTACACCTTC. Translation gives CASSIRREGGYTF.

The V and J genes are TRBV5-4 and TRBJ2-1, with unresolved D. This CDR3 has 13 amino acids. Germline-derived CDR1 and CDR2 are SGHNT and YYREEE (reference sequence). V lost 2 bases to trimming and J lost 5 bases, with 8 bases between them. In DNA form, the CDR3 reads TGTGCCAGCAGCTTTCGGTCCAACAATGAGCAGTTCTTC. As protein: CASSFRSNNEQFF.

The chain couples TRBV19 to TRBJ2-7, with 7 positions matching TRBD2. The J segment lost 4 bases and the V segment lost 1 base, leaving 7 bases of the junction unmatched. Germline CDR1 reads LNHDA; CDR2 reads SQIVND (reference sequence). The length of the CDR3 is 15 residues. The CDR3 loop is CASSIVGAGPYEQYF. For the CDR3, the DNA is TGTGCCAGTAGTATAGTTGGAGCGGGGCCTTACGAGCAGTACTTC.